This paragraph reports one T cell receptor (beta chain). Its antigen is undetermined. The data originate from a study of cytomegalovirus exposure and HLA in healthy donors. It was with 60 Vbeta and 13 Jbeta primers that the PCR ran. The method was immunoSEQ multiplex PCR; TCRdb's version includes in-frame clones alone and lacks a portion of them. The sample lists roughly 200,000 clones, 65% to 85% occurring once. Overall study results and limits: The study carried out a later analysis of TCR beta sequences. It associated 15,000 to 20,000 of them with specific HLA alleles at a false discovery rate of 0.05. For most TCR sequences rarity was the rule, although some public TCRs occurred in many donors.

After removal of 3 bases from V and 2 bases from J, the junction contained 5 bases not matched to a gene. CDR3 length: 15 residues. CDR1 is SQVTM and CDR2 is ANQGSEA in the germline V gene. Sequenced input: PBMCs. V is TRBV29-1 and J is TRBJ2-3, with 10 bases lining up with TRBD1. The clonotype originates from a woman in her twenties or thirties in good health and CMV-seronegative. CDR3 bases: TGCAGCGTTGAGGCGGGACAGGGGTTCACAGATACGCAGTATTTT. This codes for CSVEAGQGFTDTQYF.